This TCR beta chain was observed in a study of T cells in Graves' hyperthyroidism and ophthalmopathy. The wider study: Peripheral blood was obtained at initial diagnosis, preceding any treatment.

Orbital computed tomography, thyroid ultrasound, serum thyroxine and TRAb, and clinical symptoms together informed the diagnoses. RNA transcripts provided the source from which TCR beta CDR3 regions were amplified. Researchers ran a first-round RT-PCR on the TCR CDR3 using the HTBI primer set. TCRdb independently ran MiXCR on the multiplex PCR reads; one entry per CDR3 protein. The sample consists of 200,000 to 250,000 distinct CDR3 sequences, 15% to 20% of them appearing once. The study's findings and limits: Model predictions of ophthalmopathy came a median approximately seven months before onset.

A note on this clonotype: What it recognizes is unknown.

Losses at the gene ends were 5 bases for V and 0 bases for J; bases not matched to a gene: 7. The CDR3 extends over 17 amino acids. The germline gives CDR1 LNHDA, CDR2 SQIVND (reference sequence). This chain links TRBV19 with TRBJ2-6; 7 bases map to TRBD2. The specimen sequenced was blood. The sequence derives from a man aged 50 to 60 with Graves' hyperthyroidism. Here the CDR3 DNA reads TGTGCCAGTAGTTCCCTCGGGAGGAACTCTGGGGCCAACGTCCTGACTTTC. Translation gives CASSSLGRNSGANVLTF.